What follows are 26 T cell receptor beta chains derived from one specimen sequenced in a study of blood T cell repertoires in COVID-19. Assay used: immunoSEQ multiplex PCR; TCRdb lists only in-frame clones, some missing. The profile shows some 150,000 clones, 78% of them singletons. Sequencing was done on a sample of PBMCs or T cells enriched from blood (not recorded which). All receptors come from a woman in her 50s who had recovered from COVID-19.

The rearrangement uses TRBV9 and TRBJ1-5, with 7 bases identical to TRBD1. Germline loops: CDR1 SGDLS, CDR2 YYNGEE. There are 16 residues in the CDR3. V shed 4 bases and J 3 bases; nucleotides not matched to a gene: 10. For the CDR3, the DNA is TGTGCCAGCAGCCCGTTCGGAGGGGGCCACAATCAGCCCCAGCATTTT. This gives the protein CASSPFGGGHNQPQHF.

The V and J genes are TRBV18 and TRBJ1-6; maybe TRBD1 (6 bases). Trimming took 4 bases from V and 7 from J, leaving 14 bases between them. CDR1 and CDR2 (germline): KGHSH, LQKENI. CDR3 length: 15 residues. The CDR3 bases are TGTGCCAGCTCACTGGGGGCAGCCGACAATTCACCCCTCCACTTT. Its translation: CASSLGAADNSPLHF.

V is TRBV19 and J is TRBJ1-4; perhaps TRBD1 as D (5 bases). Germline CDR1 reads LNHDA; CDR2 reads SQIVND (reference sequence). The V and J ends lost 6 bases and 0 bases respectively, with 14 bases between them. This CDR3 region has 16 residues. CDR3 sequence: CASRGQLTTTNEKLFF. The CDR3, as DNA: TGTGCCAGTAGGGGGCAACTAACTACAACTAATGAAAAACTGTTTTTT. The full variable domain, with the rest looked up from reference TRBV19 and TRBJ1-4, is DGGITQSPKYLFRKEGQNVTLSCEQNLNHDAMYWYRQDPGQGLRLIYYSQIVNDFQKGDIAEGYSVSREKKESFPLTVTSAQKNPTAFYLCASRGQLTTTNEKLFFGSGTQLSVL.

The chain recombines TRBV29-1 with TRBJ2-3; D may be TRBD2 (6 bases). With 3 bases removed from V and 5 bases from J, the gap between germline ends came to 12 bases. CDR1 is SQVTM and CDR2 is ANQGSEA in the germline V gene. This CDR3 comprises 13 residues. As DNA, the CDR3 is TGCAGCGTTGATGGGGGAGGAAAAGATACGCAGTATTTT. Translated: CSVDGGGKDTQYF.

The rearrangement joins TRBV5-1 to TRBJ1-6, with no clear D. Trimming pared 2 bases from V and 6 bases from J, leaving 15 bases between. The CDR3 runs to 16 residues. The germline V gene encodes CDR1 SGHRS and CDR2 YFSETQ. For the CDR3, the DNA is TGCGCCAGCAGCTTAATTCCGGATTCGGGTAATTCACCCCTCCACTTT. Protein: CASSLIPDSGNSPLHF.

The chain combines TRBV6-5 with TRBJ2-7; 8 nucleotides match TRBD1. The length of the CDR3 is 13 residues. CDR1 and CDR2 from the germline V gene are MNHEY and SVGAGI. V shed 8 bases and J 2 bases; nucleotides not matched to a gene: 5. Here the CDR3 reads CASGLTGAYEQYV. For the CDR3, the DNA is TGTGCCAGCGGTTTGACAGGGGCCTACGAGCAGTACGTC.

The V call is TRBV29-1, the J call TRBJ1-2; 8 nucleotides line up with TRBD1. The CDR3 has 15 residues. CDR1 is SQVTM, CDR2 ANQGSEA, per germline. Trimming cost V 6 bases and J 1 base; bases outside gene matches: 10. CDR3 nucleotides: TGCAGCGTAACAGGGACAGGCCTTTTTAACTATGGCTACACCTTC. Translating it yields CSVTGTGLFNYGYTF.

The table lists this clone with a few counts. J is TRBJ2-1 and V is TRBV11-2; maybe TRBD1 (6 bases). This CDR3 has 15 amino acids. Trimming removed 6 bases from V and 4 bases from J, with 16 bases in between. Per germline, CDR1 SGHAT and CDR2 FQNNGV. The CDR3 loop reads CASRNRDTGYNEQFF. The CDR3 DNA sequence: TGTGCCAGCAGAAACCGGGACACGGGTTACAATGAGCAGTTCTTC.

The rearrangement uses TRBV2 and TRBJ2-3; D is uncertain. V lost 6 bases to trimming and J lost 2 bases, with 12 bases between them. CDR1 SNHLY and CDR2 FYNNEI come from the germline V gene. The CDR3 is 14 amino acids. CDR3 loop: CASRKTSSTDTQYF. The CDR3 region has the DNA TGTGCCAGCAGGAAGACATCCTCCACAGATACGCAGTATTTT. Complete variable domain (other parts from reference TRBV2 and TRBJ2-3): EPEVTQTPSHQVTQMGQEVILRCVPISNHLYFYWYRQILGQKVEFLVSFYNNEISEKSEIFDDQFSVERPDGSNFTLKIRSTKLEDSAMYFCASRKTSSTDTQYFGPGTRLTVL.

The chain couples TRBV4-2 to TRBJ2-5; D is unclear. Between the trimmed V and J ends, which lost 0 bases and 0 bases, there was a span of 8 bases. The germline CDR1 and CDR2 sequences are LGHNA and YNFKEQ. This CDR3 is 15 amino acids long. The CDR3 spells CASSQEVEYQETQYF. In DNA, the CDR3 is TGTGCCAGCAGCCAAGAGGTAGAGTACCAAGAGACCCAGTACTTC.

The V gene is TRBV27, the J gene TRBJ1-5; tentatively, D is TRBD1 (5 bases). Germline assignment: CDR1 MNHEY and CDR2 SMNVEV (reference sequence). There are 20 residues in the CDR3. The V and J ends lost 5 bases and 0 bases respectively, with 26 bases between them. The CDR3 protein is CASSPLGMGRREDSNQPQHF. The CDR3, as DNA: TGTGCCAGCAGTCCTCTTGGGATGGGTCGCAGGGAGGATAGCAATCAGCCCCAGCATTTT.

This clone is termed medium-sized (0.01 to 0.1%). The genes are TRBV1 and TRBJ1-2. TRBV1 is a listed pseudogene. The length of the CDR3 is 15 residues. CDR3 in DNA: TGCACCAGCAGCCAAGATCGTAGCAGGACTAATGGCTACACCTTC. Translation: CTSSQDRSRTNGYTF.

This clone is a singleton in its sample. This chain connects TRBV14 to TRBJ1-6, with D tentatively TRBD1 (5 bases). The CDR3 totals 15 residues. V lost 4 bases to trimming and J lost 7 bases, with 14 bases between them. Germline V gene data show CDR1 as SGHDN and CDR2 as FVKESK. DNA of the CDR3: TGTGCCAGCAGCCCAATACCCCGGGGGAATTCACCCCTCCACTTT. It encodes CASSPIPRGNSPLHF.

The genes are TRBV2 and TRBJ1-5; a possible D gene is TRBD1 (6 bases). With 7 bases removed from V and 7 bases from J, the gap between germline ends came to 14 bases. CDR3 length: 13 amino acids. Germline V gene lookup returns CDR1 SNHLY and CDR2 FYNNEI. CDR3: CASNQGLGQPQHF. In DNA form, the CDR3 reads TGTGCCAGCAATCAGGGGTTGGGGCAGCCCCAGCATTTT.

There are a few counts of this clone. This chain uses TRBV7-9 with TRBJ2-1; a possible D gene is TRBD2 (6 bases). The ends were cut back, 7 bases at V and 4 bases at J, with 20 bases in the middle. CDR1 is SEHNR and CDR2 is FQNEAQ in the germline V gene (reference sequence). There are 16 residues in the CDR3. CDR3 nucleotide sequence: TGTGCCAGCAACCCGCTGGATGGGGGGTCGTACAATGAGCAGTTCTTC. As protein: CASNPLDGGSYNEQFF.

The chain has TRBV19 and TRBJ2-2, with TRBD2 matching 7 bases. The CDR3 totals 16 residues. With 3 bases clipped from V and 0 bases from J, the junction kept 4 bases outside the gene matches. Germline values: CDR1 LNHDA, CDR2 SQIVND (reference sequence). The CDR3 DNA sequence: TGTGCCAGTAGTATGGGGGGGATCGCGAACACCGGGGAGCTGTTTTTT. It yields the protein CASSMGGIANTGELFF.

This clone was seen just once. The chain combines TRBV6-5 with TRBJ1-1; D possibly corresponds to TRBD1 (5 bases). V lost 8 bases and J 6 bases, leaving 16 bases between the germline ends. The CDR3 totals 13 residues. Germline V gives CDR1 MNHEY, CDR2 SVGAGI. The CDR3 reads CASVEGLGAEAFF. The CDR3, as DNA: TGTGCCAGCGTTGAGGGACTGGGGGCTGAAGCTTTCTTT.

V is TRBV2 and J is TRBJ2-7; the D gene is possibly TRBD1 (5 bases). The CDR3 extends over 16 amino acids. The V gene lost 3 bases and the J gene lost 2 bases, with 17 bases spanning the gap. Germline V gene lookup returns CDR1 SNHLY and CDR2 FYNNEI. CDR3: CASSDRTSSFTYEQYF. CDR3 nucleotides: TGTGCCAGCAGTGATAGGACATCCTCGTTTACCTACGAGCAGTACTTC. Variable domain in full (rest from reference TRBV2 and TRBJ2-7): EPEVTQTPSHQVTQMGQEVILRCVPISNHLYFYWYRQILGQKVEFLVSFYNNEISEKSEIFDDQFSVERPDGSNFTLKIRSTKLEDSAMYFCASSDRTSSFTYEQYFGPGTRLTVT.

This clone came up a few times. The chain links TRBV19 to TRBJ1-5; 9 nucleotides align to TRBD1. CDR3 length equals 16 residues. The ends lost 2 bases at V and 6 bases at J; junction bases unmatched: 8. In germline, CDR1 is LNHDA, CDR2 SQIVND (reference sequence). Written as DNA, the CDR3 is TGTGCCAGTAGTATACCCCTGGACAGGGGACCTCAGCCCCAGCATTTT. Translation: CASSIPLDRGPQPQHF. The full variable domain, its missing parts supplied by reference TRBV19 and TRBJ1-5, is DGGITQSPKYLFRKEGQNVTLSCEQNLNHDAMYWYRQDPGQGLRLIYYSQIVNDFQKGDIAEGYSVSREKKESFPLTVTSAQKNPTAFYLCASSIPLDRGPQPQHFGDGTRLSIL.

This clone was counted between two and nine times. The sample holds other DNA sequences that translate to the same CDR3. The chain carries TRBV28 and TRBJ2-6; the D gene is possibly TRBD1 (5 bases). Germline CDR1 is MDHEN and CDR2 is SYDVKM. Trimming shortened V by 6 bases and J by 2 bases, and 8 bases separated the two germline ends. This CDR3 has 14 residues. The CDR3 DNA reads as TGTGCCAGCAGGTCCAGGGCTGGGGCCAACGTCCTGACTTTC. Amino acid sequence: CASRSRAGANVLTF.

V is TRBV14 and J is TRBJ2-4, with a possible D match to TRBD1 (6 bases). Between the trimmed V and J ends, which lost 4 bases and 1 base, there was a span of 14 bases. Germline loops: CDR1 SGHDN, CDR2 FVKESK. This CDR3 contains 16 residues. The CDR3, as DNA: TGTGCCAGCAGCCGTTCAGGGGCCGCGGCCAAAAACATTCAGTACTTC. It yields the protein CASSRSGAAAKNIQYF.

V is TRBV5-1 and J is TRBJ1-2; TRBD1 matches 10 bases. Germline V lookup: CDR1 SGHRS, CDR2 YFSETQ. The CDR3 consists of 15 residues. With 4 bases clipped from V and 3 bases from J, the junction kept 6 bases outside the gene matches. For the CDR3, the DNA is TGCGCCAGCAGCCGGTCCGGGACAGGGGACTATGGCTACACCTTC. As protein: CASSRSGTGDYGYTF.

The chain combines TRBV15 with TRBJ1-6; D ambiguous. Trimming stripped 6 bases from V and 0 bases from J, with 3 bases between. The CDR3 is 13 residues long. Germline loops: CDR1 LNHNV, CDR2 YYDKDF (reference sequence). Here the CDR3 DNA reads TGTGCCACCAGGAGCTCCTATAATTCACCCCTCCACTTT. The encoded protein is CATRSSYNSPLHF.

This clone was observed at least ten times. The chain links TRBV19 to TRBJ2-1, with TRBD1 matching 7 bases. The CDR3 extends over 14 amino acids. Germline assignment: CDR1 LNHDA and CDR2 SQIVND (reference sequence). J lost 0 bases, V lost 8 bases, and 4 bases had no gene match. The CDR3 DNA reads TGTGCCAGTGCCCACAGGGGCTCCTACAATGAGCAGTTCTTC. Protein product: CASAHRGSYNEQFF.

This clone was counted many times. This chain joins TRBV2 and TRBJ2-7; possibly TRBD2 for D (7 bases). Germline V gives CDR1 SNHLY, CDR2 FYNNEI. The CDR3 loop spans 12 amino acids. V dropped 2 bases and J dropped 9 bases, with 11 bases sitting between them. The CDR3 DNA sequence: TGTGCCAGCAGTGAACGGGGAGGGGGGCAGTACGTC. Its translation is CASSERGGGQYV.

V usage is TRBV19 and J usage is TRBJ1-1; D not resolved. From germline, CDR1 is LNHDA and CDR2 SQIVND (reference sequence). Trimming stripped 5 bases from V and 7 bases from J, with 17 bases between. The CDR3 covers 14 residues. In nucleotides, the CDR3 is TGTGCCAGTAGTCCTCGGGCCCCAAGCGGTGAAGCTTTCTTT. Translation gives CASSPRAPSGEAFF.